Presented here are 18 T cell receptor beta chains from one specimen sequenced in a study of T cell repertoires in cytomegalovirus infection. These receptors have no known antigen. TCRdb fed the reads into MiXCR, producing one record per CDR3 protein. In the table there are 800,000 to 950,000 distinct CDR3 sequences, approximately 32% of which are singletons. Source: cultured CD8+ T cells from PBMCs, taken from culture after CMV antigen stimulation. These receptors were obtained from a human donor in good health (CMV status not recorded). Some clones in this sample may be carry-over from other donors' samples.

V is TRBV2 and J is TRBJ1-2, with D maybe TRBD1 (6 bases). V lost 10 bases and J lost 1, with 16 bases in between. This CDR3 has 14 residues. Germline V lookup: CDR1 SNHLY, CDR2 FYNNEI. CDR3 region: CAITTKGDNYGYTF. CDR3 nucleotides: TGTGCCATCACTACGAAGGGGGATAACTATGGCTACACCTTC. The whole variable domain, remainder taken from reference TRBV2 and TRBJ1-2, is EPEVTQTPSHQVTQMGQEVILRCVPISNHLYFYWYRQILGQKVEFLVSFYNNEISEKSEIFDDQFSVERPDGSNFTLKIRSTKLEDSAMYFCAITTKGDNYGYTFGSGTRLTVV.

J is TRBJ1-1 and V is TRBV29-1; 7 bases are shared with TRBD1. The CDR3 length is 12 residues. Germline CDR1 and CDR2: SQVTM and ANQGSEA. J gave up 3 bases and V 7 bases, and 5 bases lay outside the gene matches. The CDR3, as DNA: TGCAGCGCCATTACAGGGGACACTGAAGCTTTCTTT. It translates to CSAITGDTEAFF.

With respect to this clonotype: A read error may produce the germline difference seen at one junction end. V is TRBV10-2 and J is TRBJ1-2; TRBD1 matches at 8 bases. Germline V gene data show CDR1 as WSHSY and CDR2 as SAAADI. The CDR3 extends over 15 amino acids. CDR3: CTSSQGTGVNYGYTF. The CDR3 DNA reads TGCACCAGCAGTCAAGGGACAGGAGTTAACTATGGCTACACCTTC.

V and J are TRBV4-3 and TRBJ2-1; D not resolved. The CDR3 length is 17 residues. CDR1 is LGHNA, CDR2 YSLEER, per germline. Deletions cut 3 bases from V and 8 bases from J, with 23 bases between. Here the CDR3 reads CASSQEGYGQAYDEQFF. CDR3 sequence (DNA): TGCGCCAGCAGCCAGGAAGGGTATGGGCAGGCATACGATGAGCAGTTCTTC.

This clonotype has just a few counts. The chain carries TRBV6-8 and TRBJ2-2; 7 positions match TRBD2. The germline V gene has CDR1 MNHGY and CDR2 SAAAGT. V shed 0 bases and J 1 base; nucleotides not matched to a gene: 5. This CDR3 is 17 amino acids long. CDR3: CASSYSGIAGNTGELFF. As DNA, the CDR3 is TGTGCCAGCAGTTACTCGGGGATAGCGGGGAACACCGGGGAGCTGTTTTTT.

V is TRBV20-1 and J is TRBJ1-3; possibly TRBD1 for D (5 bases). Germline V gives CDR1 DFQATT, CDR2 SNEGSKA (reference sequence). Trimming pared 0 bases from V and 0 bases from J, leaving 15 bases between. The CDR3 totals 17 residues. CDR3 nucleotide sequence: TGCAGTGCTAGAGATTTCAGGGCCTCGGGCTCTGGAAACACCATATATTTT. Translation: CSARDFRASGSGNTIYF.

Here the CDR3 reads CASSQAERGRTDTQYF. In DNA, the CDR3 is TGCGCCAGCAGCCAAGCGGAGCGGGGTCGCACAGATACGCAGTATTTT. The gene calls are TRBV4-1 and TRBJ2-3; TRBD2 matches 7 bases. V dropped 1 base and J dropped 1; count of bases not matched to a gene: 5. This CDR3 has 16 amino acids. From germline, CDR1 is MGHRA and CDR2 YSYEKL.

This clonotype was seen only a few times. The chain carries TRBV7-6 and TRBJ1-1; 7 positions match TRBD1. V lost 5 bases, J lost 4 bases, and 7 bases stayed unmatched. Germline CDR1 and CDR2: SGHVS and FNYEAQ. The CDR3 runs 14 residues. The CDR3 loop reads CASSVTGDGTEAFF. The CDR3, as DNA: TGTGCCAGCAGCGTAACAGGGGATGGCACTGAAGCTTTCTTT.

Details on this clonotype: No DNA is shown, since the ends of the CDR3 on it are uncertain; the CDR3 is the one TCRdb lists. The chain couples TRBV7-4 to TRBJ2-7; TRBD1, as called in the table, went unchecked against the DNA. The CDR3 is made up of 15 amino acids, end residues included. Germline lookup yields CDR1 SGHVT and CDR2 SQSDAQ. The CDR3 region is CASSFGQGISYEQCF.

The genes are TRBV7-6 and TRBJ2-3, with 16 bases aligning to TRBD2. Germline lookup yields CDR1 SGHVS and CDR2 FNYEAQ. This CDR3 spans 17 amino acids. V lost 5 bases and J lost 2; bases outside the gene matches: 4. The CDR3 nucleotides read TGTGCCAGCAGCGGCGGGACTAGCGGGGGGGCCACAGATACGCAGTATTTT. It translates to CASSGGTSGGATDTQYF. The whole variable domain, filled in from reference TRBV7-6 and TRBJ2-3, reads GAGVSQSPRYKVTKRGQDVALRCDPISGHVSLYWYRQALGQGPEFLTYFNYEAQQDKSGLPNDRFSAERPEGSISTLTIQRTEQRDSAMYRCASSGGTSGGATDTQYFGPGTRLTVL.

This clonotype was seen only a few times. This rearrangement joins TRBV5-6 to TRBJ2-5, with 7 positions matching TRBD1. The CDR3 extends over 15 amino acids. The V gene end was trimmed by 4 bases and the J gene end by 5 bases; junction bases not matched to a gene: 11. Per the germline V gene, CDR1 is SGHDT and CDR2 is YYEEEE. In DNA form, the CDR3 reads TGTGCCAGCAGCCCAGGAACAGGGGCATTTGAGACCCAGTACTTC. This translates into CASSPGTGAFETQYF.

This clonotype was seen a handful of times. V usage is TRBV27 and J usage is TRBJ1-5; D remains unclear. The CDR3 extends over 17 amino acids. Germline values: CDR1 MNHEY, CDR2 SMNVEV (reference sequence). Trimming shortened V by 4 bases and J by 0 bases, and 16 bases separated the two germline ends. CDR3 amino acids: CASSSSDGFYSNQPQHF. CDR3 in DNA: TGTGCCAGCAGTTCGTCGGACGGATTCTATAGCAATCAGCCCCAGCATTTT.

The CDR3 region is CASSQDPGQYNEQFF. In DNA, the CDR3 is TGCGCCAGCAGCCAAGATCCGGGACAGTACAATGAGCAGTTCTTC. The rearrangement uses TRBV4-1 and TRBJ2-1; 7 nucleotides line up with TRBD1. V lost 0 bases to trimming and J lost 4 bases; unmatched junction nucleotides: 3. CDR3 length: 15 residues. Germline CDR1 is MGHRA and CDR2 is YSYEKL.

The table lists this clonotype with a few counts. The rearrangement uses TRBV27 and TRBJ1-5, with D possibly matching TRBD1 (6 bases). CDR3 size: 13 residues. Trimming cost V 8 bases and J 7 bases, with 15 bases left between them. Germline lookup yields CDR1 MNHEY and CDR2 SMNVEV (reference sequence). The CDR3 bases are TGTGCCAGCTCCGAGGGGGGGGCCCAGCCCCAGCATTTT. This gives the protein CASSEGGAQPQHF.

The chain recombines TRBV6-2 or TRBV6-3 with TRBJ2-3; 9 bases line up with TRBD2. Germline values: CDR1 MNHEY, CDR2 SVGEGT. The CDR3 has 16 amino acids. V dropped 2 bases and J dropped 1; count of bases not matched to a gene: 4. DNA of the CDR3: TGTGCCAGCAGTTACGGTTCTAGCGGGGGCACAGATACGCAGTATTTT. Residues: CASSYGSSGGTDTQYF.

This clonotype appeared a single time. The chain employs TRBV11-2 and TRBJ2-7, with no clear D. The CDR3 has 15 residues. V was pared by 0 bases and J by 3 bases, with 12 bases between. Looked up from germline, CDR1 is SGHAT and CDR2 is FQNNGV. CDR3 in amino acids: CASSLDTPHIYEQYV. The CDR3 DNA follows: TGTGCCAGCAGCTTAGACACTCCCCATATCTACGAGCAGTACGTC.

This clonotype showed up many times. This chain links TRBV7-6 with TRBJ1-6; D is unclear. The CDR3 length is 16 residues. CDR1 and CDR2 (germline): SGHVS, FNYEAQ. V shed 2 bases and J shed 0 bases, with 8 bases lying between them. This CDR3 reads CASSLSGSSYNSPLHF. The CDR3 DNA reads TGTGCCAGCAGCTTATCCGGTAGCTCCTATAATTCACCCCTCCACTTT. Based on the CDR3 plus reference TRBV7-6 and TRBJ1-6, the full variable domain is GAGVSQSPRYKVTKRGQDVALRCDPISGHVSLYWYRQALGQGPEFLTYFNYEAQQDKSGLPNDRFSAERPEGSISTLTIQRTEQRDSAMYRCASSLSGSSYNSPLHFGNGTRLTVT.

This clonotype was detected many times. The chain is built from TRBV4-1 and TRBJ1-1; 11 nucleotides agree with TRBD1. There are 15 residues in the CDR3. Germline lookup yields CDR1 MGHRA and CDR2 YSYEKL. The trim removed 3 bases at V and 5 bases at J, leaving 5 bases unmatched. CDR3 sequence: CASSQDGTGGTEAFF. In nucleotides, the CDR3 is TGCGCCAGCAGCCAGGATGGGACAGGGGGTACTGAAGCTTTCTTT.